These 10 T cell receptor beta chains came from one sample sequenced in a study of T cell repertoires in ileal Crohn's disease. Method: immunoSEQ multiplex PCR; TCRdb's copy keeps in-frame clones and lacks some. The sample yields about 4,700 clones, around 73% seen once. Sequencing was carried out using ileal tissue. These receptors all stem from an adult with Crohn's disease.

CDR3 nucleotide sequence: TGTGCCAGCAGCTTAAGGGGACAGGGTCCAGATACGCAGTATTTT. It specifies CASSLRGQGPDTQYF. The V call is TRBV7-2, the J call TRBJ2-3, with 9 bases matching TRBD1. The CDR3 totals 15 residues. Germline V CDR1 and CDR2: SGHTA, FQGNSA. V shed 2 bases, J shed 4 bases, and the junction held 4 bases outside the gene matches.

This sequence joins TRBV7-6 and TRBJ1-1, with TRBD1 as a possible D gene (5 bases). CDR3 length: 13 residues. Germline-derived CDR1 and CDR2 are SGHVS and FNYEAQ. V shed 3 bases and J shed 3 bases, with 8 bases lying between them. CDR3 coding DNA: TGTGCCAGCAGCTTGCAGGGATACACTGAAGCTTTCTTT. Translating it yields CASSLQGYTEAFF.

This clone was recorded only once. The chain links TRBV7-8 to TRBJ1-6; tentative D call: TRBD1 (5 bases). The germline V gene has CDR1 SGHVS and CDR2 FQNEAQ. The V gene lost 4 bases and the J gene lost 8 bases, with 15 bases spanning the gap. CDR3 length: 15 residues. The CDR3 nucleotides are TGTGCCAGCAGCTACCGACAGCCTAGGGATTCACCCCTCCACTTT. Translating gives CASSYRQPRDSPLHF.

This chain's CDR3 is CASSLGQGFYEQYF. CDR3 bases: TGTGCCAGCAGCTTGGGACAGGGGTTTTACGAGCAGTACTTC. The chain uses TRBV7-9 and TRBJ2-7, with TRBD1 matching 10 bases. The CDR3 runs 14 residues. Trimming removed 3 bases from V and 4 bases from J; junction bases left unmatched: 3. Looked up from germline, CDR1 is SEHNR and CDR2 is FQNEAQ (reference sequence). Together with reference TRBV7-9 and TRBJ2-7, the CDR3 gives the full variable domain: DTGVSQNPRHKITKRGQNVTFRCDPISEHNRLYWYRQTLGQGPEFLTYFQNEAQLEKSRLLSDRFSAERPKGSFSTLEIQRTEQGDSAMYLCASSLGQGFYEQYFGPGTRLTVT.

This clone was recorded once. The chain employs TRBV18 and TRBJ1-4; TRBD1 might be the D (5 bases). This CDR3 contains 16 residues. Trimming removed 2 bases at V and 8 bases at J, with 18 bases between. The germline CDR1 and CDR2 sequences are KGHSH and LQKENI. Written as DNA, the CDR3 is TGTGCCAGCTCACCAAAGGAGACGCAGGGTGGGGAAAAACTGTTTTTT. Protein: CASSPKETQGGEKLFF.

The chain links TRBV6-5 to TRBJ2-5, with 9 nucleotides matching TRBD1. CDR1 and CDR2 from the germline V gene are MNHEY and SVGAGI. Germline trimming cut 0 bases from V and 6 bases from J; bases unmatched to any gene: 8. The CDR3 consists of 16 residues. DNA for the CDR3: TGTGCCAGCAGTTACTCCGCAGGACAGGGGTATCAGACCCAGTACTTC. Protein product: CASSYSAGQGYQTQYF.

This clone was found a few times. This rearrangement joins TRBV6-5 to TRBJ2-7; 9 bases are shared with TRBD1. Germline-derived CDR1 and CDR2 are MNHEY and SVGAGI. The CDR3 spans 15 residues. After removal of 0 bases from V and 4 bases from J, the junction contained 4 bases not matched to a gene. The DNA for the CDR3 is TGTGCCAGCAGTTACTCGCGACAGGGGGTTTACGAGCAGTACTTC. Residues: CASSYSRQGVYEQYF.

V gene TRBV19 combines with J gene TRBJ2-7, with a possible D match to TRBD1 (6 bases). The germline V gene encodes CDR1 LNHDA and CDR2 SQIVND (reference sequence). V was cut by 10 bases and J by 4 bases, with 20 bases left in between. This CDR3 is built from 14 residues. The CDR3 sequence is CATSPPGQKYEQYF. The CDR3 DNA is TGTGCCACCTCTCCCCCCGGACAGAAATACGAGCAGTACTTC. Full variable domain (outside the CDR3, taken from reference TRBV19 and TRBJ2-7): DGGITQSPKYLFRKEGQNVTLSCEQNLNHDAMYWYRQDPGQGLRLIYYSQIVNDFQKGDIAEGYSVSREKKESFPLTVTSAQKNPTAFYLCATSPPGQKYEQYFGPGTRLTVT.

In regard to this clone: This sample also contains other DNA sequences that code for the same CDR3. The chain employs TRBV18 and TRBJ1-2, with TRBD1 matching over 8 bases. This CDR3 has 13 residues. Per germline, CDR1 KGHSH and CDR2 LQKENI. J was trimmed by 9 bases and V by 3 bases; bases with no gene match: 6. CDR3 amino acids: CASSPATGESYTF. The CDR3 nucleotides are TGTGCCAGCTCACCGGCGACAGGGGAGAGCTACACCTTC.

The chain recombines TRBV2 with TRBJ2-3, with D perhaps matching TRBD1 (5 bases). Trimming left V 6 bases short and J 4 bases short, with 20 bases between. This CDR3 is built from 16 residues. The germline V gene has CDR1 SNHLY and CDR2 FYNNEI. This CDR3 reads CASRTSGPWGPDTQYF. CDR3 nucleotides: TGTGCCAGCAGAACCTCCGGGCCTTGGGGCCCAGATACGCAGTATTTT.